Listed below are T cell receptor beta chains from one sample, sequenced in a study of T cells in Graves' hyperthyroidism and ophthalmopathy. A single record per CDR3 protein comes from TCRdb applying MiXCR to the multiplex PCR reads. This sample has 400,000 or so distinct CDR3 sequences; 11% to 15% occur once, and the top ten carry 28%. Sequenced sample: blood. Receptors originate from a man aged 50 to 59 with Graves' ophthalmopathy. Both conserved end residues are trimmed from each CDR3. Fields, in order: J gene, V gene, CDR3 protein.

J: TRBJ2-3
V: TRBV7-2
CDR3: ASSLVVLITDTQY

J: TRBJ1-1
V: TRBV5-1
CDR3: ASSPGTSTEAF

J: TRBJ2-1
V: TRBV27
CDR3: ASSLTGQDTFYSYNEQF

J: TRBJ2-2
V: TRBV3-1
CDR3: ASSTLGQGNTGELF

J: TRBJ2-2
V: TRBV2
CDR3: ASLGGGLLNTGELF

J: TRBJ2-7
V: TRBV12-3/TRBV12-4
CDR3: ASSLGRRNYEQY

J: TRBJ2-7
V: TRBV28
CDR3: ASNPPDVLDEQY

J: TRBJ2-3
V: TRBV5-1
CDR3: ASSRREHGTDTQY

J: TRBJ2-7
V: TRBV29-1
CDR3: SVSRGLAGDYEQY

J: TRBJ1-6
V: TRBV28
CDR3: ASSSGQGGTYNSPLH

J: TRBJ2-6
V: TRBV3-1
CDR3: ASSRSGSGANVLT

J: TRBJ2-7
V: TRBV27
CDR3: ASSLAPPPYEQY

J: TRBJ2-7
V: TRBV4-1
CDR3: ASSQDGLPGVDEQY

J: TRBJ1-1
V: TRBV3-1
CDR3: ASSQELGMNTEAF

J: TRBJ2-1
V: TRBV29-1
CDR3: SVTSGRTEQF

J: TRBJ2-5
V: TRBV11-2
CDR3: ASSLEGGTRLTQY

J: TRBJ2-1
V: TRBV27
CDR3: ASSFTTSGRPHEQF